This T cell receptor (beta chain) was recovered during a study of T cells in Graves' hyperthyroidism and ophthalmopathy (dated by TCRdb to the late 2010s). For context, the study as a whole: Peripheral blood was collected at initial diagnosis, before any treatment. To identify TCR V-J signatures that set the groups apart, the researchers used a discovery cohort of about a hundred patients, made up of approximately 43 with Graves' ophthalmopathy and some 58 with stable Graves' hyperthyroidism. An independent validation cohort of about 20 hyperthyroidism patients and 15 or so patients who later progressed to ophthalmopathy tested prospective prediction of ophthalmopathy. The roughly 91 discovery patients were randomly split 7:3 into training and test sets. In addition, the study compared T-cell repertoires in thyroid tissue and in blood from several Graves' hyperthyroidism patients. After sampling, hyperthyroidism patients received methimazole starting at 30 mg daily, and ophthalmopathy patients received high-dose intravenous methylprednisolone. The paper reports TCR Vbeta CDR3 sequencing of roughly 140 peripheral blood samples: fewer than 50 ophthalmopathy, under 85 hyperthyroidism and around 17 progressor patients.

Amplification of TCR beta CDR3 regions was carried out from RNA transcripts. The first round of RT-PCR for the TCR CDR3 was performed with the HTBI primer set and the Qiagen OneStep RT-PCR kit. The libraries were constructed in a second round of multiplex PCR and then size-selected and purified. Sequencing of the libraries was done on an Illumina HiSeq2000 using paired-end 100 bp reads. Regarding the original processing steps: Raw data were processed with SOAPnuke, discarding reads with adapters, uncalled bases, mean Phred below 15, or no exact constant-primer or identifier match. High-quality paired reads were merged using COPE v1.2.5, and each unique nucleotide sequence was defined as a clonotype. MiTCR v1.1 was used to align clonotypes to the IMGT TRBV, TRBD and TRBJ reference segments. The analysis was restricted to V-J combinations with a frequency above 0.0001, which together covered approximately 99% of the repertoires. The TCS score was defined as F50 (clonal expansion) divided by E x V (chaos), with BLOSUM62-based TCRdist calculated between CDR3 peptides within each V-J. Welch's t-statistics and random forest reduced fewer than 550 V-J features to 13, which were used in a naive Bayes classifier (R e1071). TCRdb took the public reads, trimmed them with fastp at Q25, ran MiXCR for clone calling and kept in-frame beta chains. Each entry is one CDR3 protein sequence, shown with its most common DNA and genes. What appears here as the V and J calls and clone size reflects TCRdb's work, not the paper's. The sample table contains roughly 740,000 distinct CDR3 sequences; only one count was recorded for about a sixth of them. The ten most abundant clones make up approximately 8.4% of the sample.

Comment on this clonotype: Its antigen is still unknown. Base-call qualities are not available, and no considerably larger clone is one nucleotide away.

What the authors observed across the whole study: Sample size was not statistically predetermined, and blinding of investigators to group allocation was not performed. In validation, the model predicted progression to ophthalmopathy with approximately 70% sensitivity and roughly 72% specificity, a median of about 6.7 months before onset. Ophthalmopathy was separated from stable hyperthyroidism by a 13 V-J signature model, with roughly 88% sensitivity and approximately 81% specificity obtained in cross-validation and 80%/75% obtained in testing. Most expanded thyroid clonotypes (frequency above 0.001) were also detected in blood, suggesting blood repertoires may reflect thyroid immune responses.

V is reduced by 0 bases and J by 2 bases, leaving a spacing of 10 bases between them. The germline V gene encodes CDR1 MGHRA and CDR2 YSYEKL. The CDR3 starts with the cysteine, ends with the phenylalanine, and has 15 residues. CDR3 DNA is the only sequence kept; it has 45 bases, read in frame from the first base. Graves' hyperthyroidism was defined as stable when no progression to ophthalmopathy occurred over 18 months of follow-up. The hyperthyroidism patients were between 18 and 65 years old and newly diagnosed, with a disease duration of less than 2 months. Any patient with an uncontrolled infection, another autoimmune disease, pregnancy or lactation was excluded. Clinical symptoms, serum thyroxine and TRAb, thyroid ultrasound, and orbital computed tomography formed the basis for the diagnoses. PBMCs were separated from roughly 10 ml of fresh peripheral blood using Ficoll-Paque density gradient centrifugation. Trizol reagent was used to extract total RNA, and RNA quality was then checked on an Agilent 2100 Bioanalyzer.

This receptor was taken from a man younger than 35 with Graves' hyperthyroidism. The sample taken for sequencing was blood. This sequence uses TRBV4-1 and TRBJ1-2; TRBD1 could be the D gene, as 5 bases match. CDR3 region: CASSQDGGGNYGYTF. The DNA sequence follows: TGCGCCAGCAGCCAAGATGGCGGGGGGAACTATGGCTACACCTTC.